These 14 T cell receptor beta chains were sequenced from one sample in a study of molecular identifiers for immune sequencing clone quantification. TCRdb re-called the PCR reads with MiXCR, one entry per CDR3 protein. The sample includes about 500,000 distinct CDR3 sequences, less than 30% of them seen just once. Sequencing used naive CD8+ T cells from blood, with Jurkat cell RNA spiked in. Subset meaning: FACS-sorted CD8+CD4-CCR7+CD45RA+ naive T cells. These receptors all stem from a human donor in good health. Some libraries in this study had Jurkat cell RNA spiked in.

The chain is built from TRBV6-6 and TRBJ1-2, with TRBD1 matching 7 bases. CDR1 is MNHNY and CDR2 is SVGAGI in the germline V gene (reference sequence). V was clipped by 5 bases and J by 1 base; unmatched bases: 7. The CDR3 sequence is 15 residues long. The CDR3, as DNA: TGTGCCAGCAGTCCGGACAGGAATCGTAACTATGGCTACACCTTC. Translated, it gives CASSPDRNRNYGYTF.

As for this clonotype: At one of its ends the junction is not consistent with the germline gene, which may arise from a read error. The chain has TRBV7-9 and TRBJ2-2, with D possibly being TRBD2 (5 bases). The CDR3 has 12 residues. CDR1 is SEHNR and CDR2 is FQNEAQ in the germline V gene (reference sequence). CDR3 nucleotide sequence: TGTGCCAGCAGCGCCAGGACCGGGGAGCTGTGTTTT. Translated, it gives CASSARTGELCF.

J is TRBJ2-3 and V is TRBV30; no firm D call. This CDR3 is built from 15 residues. The germline V and J ends were trimmed by 0 bases and 1 base, with 11 bases remaining between them. Germline V lookup: CDR1 GTSNPN, CDR2 SVGIG (reference sequence). The CDR3 sequence: CAWSVLPSGTDTQYF. The CDR3, as DNA: TGTGCCTGGAGTGTATTACCCAGCGGCACAGATACGCAGTATTTT.

This clonotype has a handful of counts. This rearrangement joins TRBV20-1 to TRBJ2-7, with 9 bases that match TRBD2. Trimming took 0 bases from V and 0 from J; bases not matched to a gene: 0. The germline gives CDR1 DFQATT, CDR2 SNEGSKA (reference sequence). There are 14 residues in the CDR3. The CDR3 reads CSARELAGSYEQYF. CDR3 DNA sequence: TGCAGTGCTAGAGAACTAGCGGGCTCCTACGAGCAGTACTTC.

V gene TRBV27 combines with J gene TRBJ2-1, with 7 bases fitting TRBD2. Looked up from germline, CDR1 is MNHEY and CDR2 is SMNVEV (reference sequence). J was trimmed by 5 bases and V by 1 base; bases with no gene match: 8. This CDR3 has 16 amino acids. The CDR3 is CASSLYAGVVNNEQFF. CDR3 bases: TGTGCCAGCAGTTTATATGCGGGAGTTGTTAACAATGAGCAGTTCTTC.

To note about this clonotype: A much larger clone differs by one base, so this may be a read error. As the CDR3 is not closed by the conserved phenylalanine or tryptophan, this likely results from a read error. The gene calls are TRBV6-2 or TRBV6-3 and TRBJ1-1; D may be TRBD1 (5 bases). The CDR3 runs 14 residues. Trimming took off 7 bases at V and 3 bases at J, with 15 bases between the two ends. From germline, CDR1 is MNHEY and CDR2 SVGEGT. The DNA for the CDR3 is TGTGCCAGCAAGGGTATGACAGATTACACTGAAGCTTTCCTT. Amino acids: CASKGMTDYTEAFL.

This clonotype has only a few counts. The rearrangement links TRBV28 to TRBJ1-6; 8 bases line up with TRBD1. The CDR3 loop spans 15 amino acids. Germline V gene lookup returns CDR1 MDHEN and CDR2 SYDVKM. V gave up 4 bases and J gave up 9 bases; unmatched junction bases: 8. CDR3 nucleotides: TGTGCCAGCAGTTCAAGAGGACAGGGTAGTTCACCCCTCCACTTT. It translates to CASSSRGQGSSPLHF.

This clonotype appeared a few times. The CDR3 loop reads CASSPDIVLSLGTEAFF. CDR3 nucleotide sequence: TGTGCCAGCAGCCCGGACATAGTACTAAGCTTGGGCACTGAAGCTTTCTTT. The V call is TRBV7-9, the J call TRBJ1-1; TRBD1 is a possible D gene (5 bases). CDR3 size: 17 residues. The V and J ends lost 5 bases and 4 bases respectively, with 23 bases between them. CDR1 and CDR2 from the germline V gene are SEHNR and FQNEAQ (reference sequence).

J is TRBJ2-2 and V is TRBV6-2 or TRBV6-3; 7 bases are shared with TRBD1. Trimming cost V 0 bases and J 3 bases; bases outside gene matches: 4. There are 16 residues in the CDR3. Germline V gene lookup returns CDR1 MNHEY and CDR2 SVGEGT. The CDR3: CASSYSGQIYTGELFF. The CDR3 region has the DNA TGTGCCAGCAGTTACTCGGGACAGATATACACCGGGGAGCTGTTTTTT.

V is TRBV7-8 and J is TRBJ1-3; no firm D call. The CDR3 loop spans 14 amino acids. V shed 8 bases and J shed 0 bases, with 11 bases lying between them. Germline values: CDR1 SGHVS, CDR2 FQNEAQ. CDR3 residues: CASPPKSSGNTIYF. The DNA of the CDR3 is TGTGCCAGCCCCCCGAAAAGCTCTGGAAACACCATATATTTT.

Note on this clonotype: The junction and the germline gene differ at one end; a read error may be behind it. The rearrangement uses TRBV7-9 and TRBJ2-7; D might be TRBD2 (5 bases). Germline CDR1 reads SEHNR; CDR2 reads FQNEAQ (reference sequence). The CDR3 is 15 amino acids. DNA for the CDR3: TGTGCCAGCATCCGCCCGGGCGGGCGTCGCTACGAGCAGTCCTTC. Amino acids: CASIRPGGRRYEQSF.

This clonotype has ten or more counts. This chain connects TRBV7-2 to TRBJ2-3, with a possible D match to TRBD2 (5 bases). Looked up from germline, CDR1 is SGHTA and CDR2 is FQGNSA. V lost 4 bases and J 6 bases, leaving 11 bases between the germline ends. The CDR3 is 13 residues long. The CDR3 coding sequence is TGTGCCAGCAGCTCTAGCCTCTGGGATACGCAGTATTTT. Translating it yields CASSSSLWDTQYF.

The genes are TRBV10-2 and TRBJ1-1; 7 bases agree with TRBD1. Germline CDR1 WSHSY, CDR2 SAAADI. With V trimmed by 8 bases and J by 5 bases, 11 bases remained unmatched. This CDR3 region has 14 residues. This CDR3 is CASSTRTGFTEAFF. The CDR3 DNA follows: TGCGCCAGCTCCACCCGGACAGGATTTACTGAAGCTTTCTTT.

This clonotype was seen only a few times. The chain combines TRBV7-6 with TRBJ1-2, with D uncertain. CDR3 length equals 13 residues. V lost 2 bases and J lost 4, with 8 bases in between. In germline, CDR1 is SGHVS, CDR2 FNYEAQ. The CDR3, as DNA: TGTGCCAGCAGCTTATCCGGTGCCTATGGCTACACCTTC. This codes for CASSLSGAYGYTF.